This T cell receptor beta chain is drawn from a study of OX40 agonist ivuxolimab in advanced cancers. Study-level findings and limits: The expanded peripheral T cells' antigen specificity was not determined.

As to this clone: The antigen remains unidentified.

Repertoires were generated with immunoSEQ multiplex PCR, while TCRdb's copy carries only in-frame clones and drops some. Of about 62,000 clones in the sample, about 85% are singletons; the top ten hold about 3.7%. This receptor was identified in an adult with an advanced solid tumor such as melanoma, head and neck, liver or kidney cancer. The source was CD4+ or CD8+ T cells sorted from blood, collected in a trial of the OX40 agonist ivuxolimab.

This CDR3 reads CASAPGPGGSYEQYF. CDR3 DNA: TGTGCCAGCGCCCCAGGACCAGGGGGCTCCTACGAGCAGTACTTC. The V and J genes are TRBV7-6 and TRBJ2-7; TRBD1 matches 7 bases. Trimming cost V 8 bases and J 0 bases; bases outside gene matches: 10. The CDR3 length is 15 residues. The germline gives CDR1 SGHVS, CDR2 FNYEAQ.